Ten or more counts support the clone carrying this T cell receptor beta chain. Antigen unknown. This CDR3 region has 13 residues. Germline V gene sequence: CDR1 SGHAT, CDR2 FQDESV (reference sequence). J lost 5 bases, V lost 5 bases, and 4 bases had no gene match. Sequencing was performed with immunoSEQ multiplex PCR; in TCRdb, only in-frame clones are kept and a portion is missing. The data show around 34,000 clones, with none appearing a single time. This sample was taken from a study of T cells after posttransplantation cyclophosphamide. Points from the study as a whole: Recipient CMV seropositivity and CMV reactivation strongly tracked TRB clonality. Donor-recipient repertoire similarity was low at 1-2 months, rising over year one.

The chain carries TRBV11-1 and TRBJ1-1; 8 positions match TRBD1. This sequence was found in a man aged 50 to 60 in good health, CMV-negative, and a related stem cell transplant donor. The specimen was PBMCs. The CDR3 region has the DNA TGTGCCAGCAGCCCAGACAGGGGAACTGAAGCTTTCTTT. Translation: CASSPDRGTEAFF.